The 27 T cell receptor beta chains listed next were all sequenced from one sample in a study of glioma-infiltrating T cells after dendritic cell vaccination. The data were produced by immunoSEQ multiplex PCR, yet TCRdb's version contains in-frame clones alone and is incomplete. Among 65,000 to 90,000 clones, roughly 80% were seen once, and the ten largest hold around 2.3%. The starting material was blood, obtained before dendritic cell vaccination. These TCRs come from a human donor with glioblastoma.

The chain uses TRBV6-5 and TRBJ2-1, with TRBD2 identical over 8 bases. The CDR3 consists of 15 residues. Germline V gene sequence: CDR1 MNHEY, CDR2 SVGAGI. The trim removed 6 bases at V and 2 bases at J, leaving 6 bases unmatched. The CDR3 DNA reads as TGTGCCAGCAGGATTAGCGGGGTACCCTACAATGAGCAGTTCTTC. Its translation is CASRISGVPYNEQFF.

V and J are TRBV25-1 and TRBJ1-3, with D hard to call. Trimming shortened V by 7 bases and J by 0 bases, and 4 bases separated the two germline ends. The CDR3 runs to 12 residues. The germline V gene encodes CDR1 MGHDK and CDR2 SYGVNS. As DNA, the CDR3 is TGTGCCAGCACGAGCTCTGGAAACACCATATATTTT. Protein sequence: CASTSSGNTIYF. The full variable domain, in which reference TRBV25-1 and TRBJ1-3 provide the parts outside the CDR3, is EADIYQTPRYLVIGTGKKITLECSQTMGHDKMYWYQQDPGMELHLIHYSYGVNSTEKGDLSSESTVSRIRTEHFPLTLESARPSHTSQYLCASTSSGNTIYFGEGSWLTVV.

V usage is TRBV5-4 and J usage is TRBJ2-3; 14 bases line up with TRBD2. The CDR3 runs 15 residues. Per the germline V gene, CDR1 is SGHNT and CDR2 is YYREEE (reference sequence). V lost 5 bases, J lost 9 bases, and 8 bases stayed unmatched. The CDR3 coding sequence is TGTGCCAGCAGTTCCAGACTAGCGGGAGGGCGGACGCAGTATTTT. Protein: CASSSRLAGGRTQYF. Filled out from reference TRBV5-4 and TRBJ2-3, the complete variable domain reads ETGVTQSPTHLIKTRGQQVTLRCSSQSGHNTVSWYQQALGQGPQFIFQYYREEENGRGNFPPRFSGLQFPNYSSELNVNALELDDSALYLCASSSRLAGGRTQYFGPGTRLTVL.

The CDR3 DNA reads as TGTGCCAGCTCCCGGGGACTAGCGGGAGACGAGCAGTACGTC. Its translation: CASSRGLAGDEQYV. The chain joins TRBV5-4 to TRBJ2-7; 14 bases are a match to TRBD2. The CDR3 runs 14 residues. V gave up 7 bases and J gave up 5 bases; unmatched junction bases: 5. The germline gives CDR1 SGHNT, CDR2 YYREEE (reference sequence).

The rearrangement joins TRBV10-2 to TRBJ2-2; 8 bases align to TRBD1. V lost 10 bases to trimming and J lost 0 bases; unmatched junction nucleotides: 7. CDR3 length: 15 residues. Germline V gives CDR1 WSHSY, CDR2 SAAADI. CDR3 sequence: CATQDRVSNTGELFF. DNA for the CDR3: TGCGCCACCCAGGACAGGGTTTCGAACACCGGGGAGCTGTTTTTT.

V and J are TRBV9 and TRBJ2-2; no clear D gene. Trimming took off 3 bases at V and 0 bases at J, with 9 bases between the two ends. The CDR3 is 15 amino acids. Germline CDR1 is SGDLS and CDR2 is YYNGEE. DNA of the CDR3: TGTGCCAGCAGCGCGCAACAGACGAACACCGGGGAGCTGTTTTTT. This gives the protein CASSAQQTNTGELFF.

This clone is a singleton in its sample. CDR3: CASSIGTSSGSKNEQFF. CDR3 bases: TGTGCCAGTAGTATAGGTACCTCTAGCGGGAGTAAAAATGAGCAGTTCTTC. The genes are TRBV19 and TRBJ2-1, with 10 bases that match TRBD2. The V segment lost 1 base and the J segment 7 bases; nucleotides outside the gene matches: 10. The germline V gene has CDR1 LNHDA and CDR2 SQIVND (reference sequence). There are 17 residues in the CDR3. Supplemented by reference TRBV19 and TRBJ2-1, the full variable domain reads DGGITQSPKYLFRKEGQNVTLSCEQNLNHDAMYWYRQDPGQGLRLIYYSQIVNDFQKGDIAEGYSVSREKKESFPLTVTSAQKNPTAFYLCASSIGTSSGSKNEQFFGPGTRLTVL.

The rearrangement uses TRBV13 and TRBJ2-1; weak D call: TRBD1 (6 bases). CDR1 is PRHDT and CDR2 is FYEKMQ in the germline V gene (reference sequence). Trimming took off 6 bases at V and 9 bases at J, with 30 bases between the two ends. The CDR3 contains 18 residues. CDR3 region: CASRSTHLQGLATGEQFF. The DNA for the CDR3 is TGTGCCAGCAGGTCCACCCACCTACAGGGCTTGGCGACGGGTGAGCAGTTCTTC.

DNA for the CDR3: TGTGCCAGCAGTTTCGACAGACGGGCTATGAACACTGAAGCTTTCTTT. It codes for CASSFDRRAMNTEAFF. The rearrangement uses TRBV27 and TRBJ1-1; D may be TRBD1 (5 bases). The V gene's germline CDR1 is MNHEY and CDR2 SMNVEV (reference sequence). The germline V and J ends were trimmed by 3 bases and 0 bases, with 14 bases remaining between them. The CDR3 is made up of 16 amino acids.

The V call is TRBV6-4, the J call TRBJ1-1; 7 bases are shared with TRBD1. This CDR3 has 14 amino acids. Germline V CDR1 and CDR2: MRHNA, SNTAGT. Trimming took 2 bases from V and 7 from J; bases not matched to a gene: 7. In DNA form, the CDR3 reads TGTGCCAGCAGTGACCGAGACAGGGTCGGTGAAGCTTTCTTT. Amino acids: CASSDRDRVGEAFF.

The V gene is TRBV4-1, the J gene TRBJ2-2; 11 bases agree with TRBD2. The CDR3 runs 15 residues. V shed 1 base and J 7 bases; nucleotides not matched to a gene: 2. Germline lookup yields CDR1 MGHRA and CDR2 YSYEKL. The CDR3 is CASSQASGGSGELFF. DNA for the CDR3: TGCGCCAGCAGCCAAGCTAGCGGGGGGAGCGGGGAGCTGTTTTTT.

This chain joins TRBV7-9 and TRBJ1-5; D uncertain. CDR1 is SEHNR, CDR2 FQNEAQ, per germline (reference sequence). V gave up 4 bases and J gave up 1 base, with 8 bases separating them. The CDR3 loop spans 14 amino acids. The CDR3 loop is CASSSLGSNQPQHF. CDR3 in DNA: TGTGCCAGCAGCTCCCTGGGCAGCAATCAGCCCCAGCATTTT.

The genes are TRBV4-1 and TRBJ2-3; D is possibly TRBD2 (7 bases). Looked up from germline, CDR1 is MGHRA and CDR2 is YSYEKL. CDR3 length: 16 amino acids. Trimming cost V 4 bases and J 1 base, with 15 bases left between them. CDR3 in amino acids: CASSRSWRGRTDTQYF. The CDR3 nucleotides read TGCGCCAGCAGCCGAAGCTGGCGGGGGCGCACAGATACGCAGTATTTT.

J is TRBJ2-1 and V is TRBV4-1; 7 positions match TRBD1. The V and J ends lost 3 bases and 0 bases, in that order; junction bases with no gene match: 11. CDR1 MGHRA and CDR2 YSYEKL come from the germline V gene. CDR3 size: 18 residues. CDR3 amino acids: CASSHPNLQGPSYNEQFF. The CDR3 DNA follows: TGCGCCAGCAGCCATCCCAATCTACAGGGGCCCTCCTACAATGAGCAGTTCTTC.

This chain links TRBV7-6 with TRBJ2-3, with 7 nucleotides matching TRBD1. The CDR3 spans 20 residues. The trim removed 0 bases at V and 2 bases at J, leaving 17 bases unmatched. From germline, CDR1 is SGHVS and CDR2 FNYEAQ. Here the CDR3 DNA reads TGTGCCAGCAGCTTAGCTTTGGGGTTCGAGACAGGGAGCCTCACAGATACGCAGTATTTT. Residues: CASSLALGFETGSLTDTQYF. Looking up the rest from reference TRBV7-6 and TRBJ2-3 gives the full variable domain: GAGVSQSPRYKVTKRGQDVALRCDPISGHVSLYWYRQALGQGPEFLTYFNYEAQQDKSGLPNDRFSAERPEGSISTLTIQRTEQRDSAMYRCASSLALGFETGSLTDTQYFGPGTRLTVL.

The DNA for the CDR3 is TGTGCCAGCAGTTTAGGGGGGAACCCCAGGGAGCTGTTTTTT. Translation: CASSLGGNPRELFF. The chain is built from TRBV27 and TRBJ2-2, with D tentatively TRBD2 (6 bases). V lost 2 bases, J lost 9 bases, and 13 bases lay in between. Germline CDR1 MNHEY, CDR2 SMNVEV (reference sequence). The CDR3 totals 14 residues.

The chain couples TRBV6-4 to TRBJ2-1, with 11 bases aligning to TRBD2. Looked up from germline, CDR1 is MRHNA and CDR2 is SNTAGT. Trimming cost V 6 bases and J 6 bases; bases outside gene matches: 4. There are 14 residues in the CDR3. CDR3 sequence reads: CASRTSGGGNEQFF. The CDR3 nucleotides read TGTGCCAGCAGAACTAGCGGGGGAGGCAATGAGCAGTTCTTC.

This clone came up once. This chain connects TRBV19 to TRBJ1-1; the match to TRBD1 covers 7 bases. J was trimmed by 8 bases and V by 9 bases; bases with no gene match: 18. Germline assignment: CDR1 LNHDA and CDR2 SQIVND (reference sequence). The CDR3 consists of 15 residues. The CDR3 spells CASVPEGGLALEAFF. In DNA, the CDR3 is TGTGCCAGCGTCCCAGAAGGGGGCCTAGCCTTAGAAGCTTTCTTT.

The chain combines TRBV6-6 with TRBJ1-2; D gene uncertain. The CDR3 loop spans 14 amino acids. The V end was cut by 7 bases, the J end by 4 bases, with 16 bases between. Germline CDR1 and CDR2: MNHNY and SVGAGI (reference sequence). In DNA form, the CDR3 reads TGTGCCAGCATCCAAGACTCCCGCTCCTATGGCTACACCTTC. It yields the protein CASIQDSRSYGYTF.

The rearrangement uses TRBV9 and TRBJ1-1, with no clear D. CDR1 is SGDLS, CDR2 YYNGEE, per germline. This CDR3 has 12 amino acids. The V end lost 3 bases, the J end lost 3 bases, and 6 bases lay between the germline ends. The CDR3 sequence: CASSGDYTEAFF. The DNA for the CDR3 is TGTGCCAGCAGCGGAGATTACACTGAAGCTTTCTTT.

The chain joins TRBV7-2 to TRBJ2-3; 8 bases agree with TRBD2. There are 15 residues in the CDR3. V lost 1 base and J lost 5; bases outside the gene matches: 5. Germline CDR1 and CDR2: SGHTA and FQGNSA. The CDR3 bases are TGTGCCAGCAGCTTAGTTACTAGCGGAGAAGATACGCAGTATTTT. Its protein product is CASSLVTSGEDTQYF.

The chain has TRBV7-9 and TRBJ1-1; perhaps TRBD1 as D (5 bases). With 5 bases removed from V and 4 bases from J, the gap between germline ends came to 8 bases. The CDR3 consists of 12 residues. In germline, CDR1 is SEHNR, CDR2 FQNEAQ (reference sequence). In DNA, the CDR3 is TGTGCCAGCAGCCACGGGGGCACTGAAGCTTTCTTT. Translated, it gives CASSHGGTEAFF.

The chain links TRBV5-1 to TRBJ1-6; 10 bases fit TRBD1. V shed 4 bases, J shed 7 bases, and the junction held 2 bases outside the gene matches. CDR1 and CDR2 (germline): SGHRS, YFSETQ. CDR3 length equals 14 residues. DNA of the CDR3: TGCGCCAGCAGCCTGGGACAGGGGAATTCACCCCTCCACTTT. Translated, it gives CASSLGQGNSPLHF.

The sample holds one count of this clone. J is TRBJ2-5 and V is TRBV12-5; no reliable D call. CDR1 and CDR2 (germline): LGHNT, FRNRAP. V dropped 4 bases and J dropped 2 bases, with 2 bases sitting between them. The CDR3 is 11 residues long. The CDR3 protein is CASGSQETQYF. Written as DNA, the CDR3 is TGTGCTAGTGGTTCACAAGAGACCCAGTACTTC.

This clone showed up just once. This chain joins TRBV5-4 and TRBJ1-1, with D possibly TRBD1 on 5 matching bases. The V gene's germline CDR1 is SGHNT and CDR2 YYREEE (reference sequence). V was clipped by 0 bases and J by 10 bases, with 16 bases between them. This CDR3 is 14 amino acids long. DNA of the CDR3: TGTGCCAGCAGCTTGGACGACAGAATCGTTGGAGCTTTCTTT. Translating it yields CASSLDDRIVGAFF.

The CDR3 DNA reads as TGCAGTGCTAGGGACCGACGAGGGCAGTACGTC. Translation: CSARDRRGQYV. The chain is built from TRBV20-1 and TRBJ2-7; D uncertain. Trimming removed 3 bases at V and 9 bases at J, with 12 bases between. Germline assignment: CDR1 DFQATT and CDR2 SNEGSKA (reference sequence). The CDR3 has 11 amino acids.

The J gene is TRBJ1-2, the V gene TRBV29-1, with D perhaps matching TRBD1 (5 bases). The germline V gene encodes CDR1 SQVTM and CDR2 ANQGSEA. The CDR3 runs 12 residues. The V and J ends lost 3 bases and 3 bases respectively, with 8 bases between them. CDR3 sequence reads: CSVEGRDYGYTF. CDR3 coding DNA: TGCAGCGTTGAGGGCAGGGACTATGGCTACACCTTC.